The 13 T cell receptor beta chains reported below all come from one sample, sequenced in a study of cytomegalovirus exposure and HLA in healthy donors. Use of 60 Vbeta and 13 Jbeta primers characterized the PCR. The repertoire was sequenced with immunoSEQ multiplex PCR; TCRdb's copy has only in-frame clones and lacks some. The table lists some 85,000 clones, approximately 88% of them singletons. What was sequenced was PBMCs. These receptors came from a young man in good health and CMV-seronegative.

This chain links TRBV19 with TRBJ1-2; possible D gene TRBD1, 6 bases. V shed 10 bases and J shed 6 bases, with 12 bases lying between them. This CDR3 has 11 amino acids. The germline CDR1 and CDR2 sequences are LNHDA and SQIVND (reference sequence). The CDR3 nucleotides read TGTGCCAATACAGGGAGAGATGGCTACACCTTC. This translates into CANTGRDGYTF.

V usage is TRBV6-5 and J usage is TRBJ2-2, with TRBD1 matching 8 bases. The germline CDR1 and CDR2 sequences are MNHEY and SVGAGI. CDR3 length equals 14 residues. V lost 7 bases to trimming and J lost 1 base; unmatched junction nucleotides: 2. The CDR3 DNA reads TGTGCCAGCAACGGACAGGGGAACACCGGGGAGCTGTTTTTT. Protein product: CASNGQGNTGELFF.

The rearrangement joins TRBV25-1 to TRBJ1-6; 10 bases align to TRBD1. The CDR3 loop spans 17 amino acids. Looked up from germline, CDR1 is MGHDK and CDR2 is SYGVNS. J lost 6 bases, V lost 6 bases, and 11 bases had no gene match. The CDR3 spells CASSARTGGWSNSPLHF. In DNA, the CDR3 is TGTGCCAGCAGCGCCCGGACAGGGGGTTGGAGTAATTCACCCCTCCACTTT.

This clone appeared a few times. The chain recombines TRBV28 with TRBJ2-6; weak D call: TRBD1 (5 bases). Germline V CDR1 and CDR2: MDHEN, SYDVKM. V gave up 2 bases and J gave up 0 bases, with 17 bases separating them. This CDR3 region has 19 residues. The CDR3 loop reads CASSLGRTRVTSGANVLTF. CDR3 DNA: TGTGCCAGCAGTTTAGGTCGGACACGGGTTACCTCTGGGGCCAACGTCCTGACTTTC.

The CDR3 DNA reads TGTGCCAGCAGCTTTTATAAAGCGGCCCCAATGGATACGCAGTATTTT. Translated, it gives CASSFYKAAPMDTQYF. The chain couples TRBV27 to TRBJ2-3; D possibly corresponds to TRBD2 (5 bases). Germline CDR1 is MNHEY and CDR2 is SMNVEV (reference sequence). This CDR3 has 16 residues. Trimming cost V 6 bases and J 6 bases, with 22 bases left between them.

In nucleotides, the CDR3 is TGTGCCTGGAGTGTAACCAGGTACAATGAGCAGTTCTTC. Protein product: CAWSVTRYNEQFF. This chain joins TRBV30 and TRBJ2-1; no definite D call. The V and J ends lost 0 bases and 4 bases respectively, with 7 bases between them. From germline, CDR1 is GTSNPN and CDR2 SVGIG (reference sequence). The CDR3 spans 13 residues.

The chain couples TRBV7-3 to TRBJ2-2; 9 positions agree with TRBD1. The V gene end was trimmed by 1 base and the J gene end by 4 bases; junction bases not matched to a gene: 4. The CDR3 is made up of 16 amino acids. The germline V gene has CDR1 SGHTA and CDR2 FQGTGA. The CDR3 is CASSLRQGVTTGELFF. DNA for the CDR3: TGTGCCAGCAGCTTAAGACAGGGGGTCACCACCGGGGAGCTGTTTTTT. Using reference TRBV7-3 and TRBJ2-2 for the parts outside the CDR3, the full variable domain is GAGVSQTPSNKVTEKGKYVELRCDPISGHTALYWYRQSLGQGPEFLIYFQGTGAADDSGLPNDRFFAVRPEGSVSTLKIQRTERGDSAVYLCASSLRQGVTTGELFFGEGSRLTVL.

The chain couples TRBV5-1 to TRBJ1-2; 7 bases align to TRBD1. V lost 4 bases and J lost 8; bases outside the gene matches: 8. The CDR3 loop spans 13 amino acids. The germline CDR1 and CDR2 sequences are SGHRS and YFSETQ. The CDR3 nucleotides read TGCGCCAGCAGCATAGACAGGGTCGGCGGCTACACCTTC. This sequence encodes CASSIDRVGGYTF.

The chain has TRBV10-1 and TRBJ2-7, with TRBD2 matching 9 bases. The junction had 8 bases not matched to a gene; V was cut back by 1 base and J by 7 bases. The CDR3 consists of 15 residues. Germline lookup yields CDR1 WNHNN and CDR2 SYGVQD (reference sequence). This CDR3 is CASSELGGLAGEQYF. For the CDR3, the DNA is TGCGCCAGCAGTGAGTTAGGGGGACTAGCTGGGGAGCAGTACTTC.

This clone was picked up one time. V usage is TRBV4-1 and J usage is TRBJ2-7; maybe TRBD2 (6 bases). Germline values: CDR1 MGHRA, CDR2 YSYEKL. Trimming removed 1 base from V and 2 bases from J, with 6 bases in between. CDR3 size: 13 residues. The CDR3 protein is CASSQGLAYEQYF. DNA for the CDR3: TGCGCCAGCAGCCAAGGACTAGCCTACGAGCAGTACTTC.

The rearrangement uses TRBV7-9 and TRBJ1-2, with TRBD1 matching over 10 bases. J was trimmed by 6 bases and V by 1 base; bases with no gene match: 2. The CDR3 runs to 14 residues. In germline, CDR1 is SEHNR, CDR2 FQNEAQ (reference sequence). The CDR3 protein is CASSLVDRGNGYTF. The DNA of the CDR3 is TGTGCCAGCAGCTTAGTGGACAGGGGGAATGGCTACACCTTC.

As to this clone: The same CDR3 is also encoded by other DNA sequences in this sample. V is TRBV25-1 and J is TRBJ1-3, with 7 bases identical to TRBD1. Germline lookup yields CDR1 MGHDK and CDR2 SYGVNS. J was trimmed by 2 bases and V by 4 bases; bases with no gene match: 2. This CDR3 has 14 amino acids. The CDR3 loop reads CASSGQGTGNTIYF. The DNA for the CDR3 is TGTGCCAGCAGTGGACAGGGAACTGGAAACACCATATATTTT.

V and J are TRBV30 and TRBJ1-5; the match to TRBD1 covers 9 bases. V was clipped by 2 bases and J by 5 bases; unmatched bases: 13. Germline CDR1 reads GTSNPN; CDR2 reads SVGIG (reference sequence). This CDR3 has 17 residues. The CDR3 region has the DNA TGTGCCTGGAGTTTATACTACCCGGGACAGGGAGATCAGCCCCAGCATTTT. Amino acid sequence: CAWSLYYPGQGDQPQHF.